Listed below are T cell receptor beta chains from one sample, sequenced in a study of CD8+ T cells in alopecia areata. Repertoires were generated with immunoSEQ multiplex PCR, while TCRdb's copy carries only in-frame clones and drops some. The sample has around 110,000 clones, under 60% seen once. Source: CD8+ T cells sorted from blood, taken at week 24, from a patient treated with tofacitinib. Source of these receptors: a human donor with alopecia areata. CDR3s include the opening cysteine and the closing phenylalanine or tryptophan. Each record gives: clone size, J gene, D gene, V gene, CDR3 DNA, CDR3 protein. A D gene is named only where the DNA matches it firmly. For some rows the clone size is stated as once, few or many, or as a class when expanded; others skip it.

clone_size: NA; j_call: TRBJ2-5; d_call: TRBD2; v_call: TRBV4-1; cdr3_nt: TGCGCCAGCAGCCAAGCCGACAGCGGGGGGCTAGAGACCCAGTACTTC; cdr3_aa: CASSQADSGGLETQYF
clone_size: NA; j_call: TRBJ2-5; d_call: NA; v_call: TRBV6-5; cdr3_nt: TGTGCCAGCGGTACCGGCCAGGGAGAGACCCAGTACTTC; cdr3_aa: CASGTGQGETQYF
clone_size: NA; j_call: TRBJ2-3; d_call: TRBD1; v_call: TRBV20-1; cdr3_nt: TGCAGTGCAGGGGGCGCCGAGTTT; cdr3_aa: CSAGGAEF
clone_size: NA; j_call: TRBJ1-1; d_call: NA; v_call: TRBV30; cdr3_nt: TGTGCCTGGAGTTATGACCGTGAAGCTTTCTTT; cdr3_aa: CAWSYDREAFF
clone_size: once; j_call: TRBJ2-1; d_call: NA; v_call: TRBV27; cdr3_nt: TGTGCCAGCAGTAGGACATCCCCCTCCTACAATGAGCAGTTCTTC; cdr3_aa: CASSRTSPSYNEQFF
clone_size: few; j_call: TRBJ2-5; d_call: TRBD1; v_call: TRBV27; cdr3_nt: TGTGCCAGCAGTCTCCTCCCCCGGGACAGGGGAGAGACCCAGTACTTC; cdr3_aa: CASSLLPRDRGETQYF
clone_size: many; j_call: TRBJ2-3; d_call: NA; v_call: TRBV18; cdr3_nt: TGTGCCAGCTCCGGGTACCGAATCAGGGAAACAGATACGCAGTATTTT; cdr3_aa: CASSGYRIRETDTQYF
clone_size: NA; j_call: TRBJ1-2; d_call: NA; v_call: TRBV15; cdr3_nt: TGTGCCACCAGTCGAAGGGAGGGCTATGGCTACACCTTC; cdr3_aa: CATSRREGYGYTF
clone_size: NA; j_call: TRBJ2-7; d_call: NA; v_call: TRBV29-1; cdr3_nt: TGCAGCGTTGAACTCTGGAACTCCTACGAGCAGTACTTC; cdr3_aa: CSVELWNSYEQYF
clone_size: NA; j_call: TRBJ2-1; d_call: TRBD1; v_call: TRBV6-5; cdr3_nt: TGTGCCAGCAGTTACGGCCGGGACAGCTCCTACAATGAGCAGTTCTTC; cdr3_aa: CASSYGRDSSYNEQFF
clone_size: few; j_call: TRBJ1-6; d_call: NA; v_call: TRBV9; cdr3_nt: TGTGCCAGCAGCCCAAACACAGGAGTTTCGTCCCTCCACTTT; cdr3_aa: CASSPNTGVSSLHF
clone_size: few; j_call: TRBJ2-1; d_call: NA; v_call: TRBV19; cdr3_nt: TGTGCCAGCCCTGGACCACTCAATGAGCAGTTCTTC; cdr3_aa: CASPGPLNEQFF
clone_size: once; j_call: TRBJ2-7; d_call: NA; v_call: TRBV25-1; cdr3_nt: TGTGCCAGCAGTGAATCGCGGGGGCACGAGCAGTACTTC; cdr3_aa: CASSESRGHEQYF
clone_size: NA; j_call: TRBJ1-1; d_call: NA; v_call: TRBV19; cdr3_nt: TGTGCCAGTAGTATGAGGAACACTGAAGCTTTCTTT; cdr3_aa: CASSMRNTEAFF
clone_size: few; j_call: TRBJ2-5; d_call: TRBD1; v_call: TRBV7-9; cdr3_nt: TGTGCCAGCAGCTTATTAGTAGGACAGGGTCACGAGACCCAGTACTTC; cdr3_aa: CASSLLVGQGHETQYF
clone_size: NA; j_call: TRBJ2-1; d_call: NA; v_call: TRBV29-1; cdr3_nt: TGCAGCGTTGAAGACAGAGCTTACAATGAGCAGTTCTTC; cdr3_aa: CSVEDRAYNEQFF
clone_size: many; j_call: TRBJ2-2; d_call: NA; v_call: TRBV6-1; cdr3_nt: TGTGCCAGCAGTGAAGGGCAGGGTGGCGGGGAGCTGTTTTTT; cdr3_aa: CASSEGQGGGELFF
clone_size: NA; j_call: TRBJ1-2; d_call: NA; v_call: TRBV5-4; cdr3_nt: TGTGCCAGCAGCTTGGTTTCGGGAGCCTATGGCTACACCTTC; cdr3_aa: CASSLVSGAYGYTF
clone_size: NA; j_call: TRBJ2-2; d_call: NA; v_call: TRBV19; cdr3_nt: TGTGCCAGTAGAATGGACAGTTGGGGATCGAACACCGGGGAGCTGTTTTTT; cdr3_aa: CASRMDSWGSNTGELFF
clone_size: NA; j_call: TRBJ1-5; d_call: NA; v_call: TRBV4-1; cdr3_nt: TGCGCCAGCAGCCAAGAGAGGGTAGCAGGGGCCTATCAGCCCCAGCATTTT; cdr3_aa: CASSQERVAGAYQPQHF
clone_size: few; j_call: TRBJ2-5; d_call: NA; v_call: TRBV27; cdr3_nt: TGTGCCAGCAGTTTCCGGTCCAACCAAGAGACCCAGTACTTC; cdr3_aa: CASSFRSNQETQYF
clone_size: NA; j_call: TRBJ2-3; d_call: TRBD1; v_call: TRBV18; cdr3_nt: TGTGCCAGCTCACCTTGGACAGGGGATCGCGAGTCTAGCACAGATACGCAGTATTTT; cdr3_aa: CASSPWTGDRESSTDTQYF
clone_size: NA; j_call: TRBJ1-1; d_call: NA; v_call: TRBV27; cdr3_nt: TGTGCCAGCAGATTTAACACTGAAGCTTTCTTT; cdr3_aa: CASRFNTEAFF
clone_size: NA; j_call: TRBJ2-5; d_call: TRBD2; v_call: TRBV13; cdr3_nt: TGTGCCAGCAGCTTTGGGACTAGCAGATATCAAGAGACCCAGTACTTC; cdr3_aa: CASSFGTSRYQETQYF
clone_size: NA; j_call: TRBJ2-3; d_call: NA; v_call: TRBV13; cdr3_nt: TGTGCCAGCAGCTTAGAGGGGGCAGATACGCAGTATTTT; cdr3_aa: CASSLEGADTQYF
clone_size: NA; j_call: TRBJ2-1; d_call: NA; v_call: TRBV7-8; cdr3_nt: TGTGCCAGCAGCCCTTACCCCTACAATGAGCAGTTCTTC; cdr3_aa: CASSPYPYNEQFF
clone_size: NA; j_call: TRBJ2-4; d_call: NA; v_call: TRBV2; cdr3_nt: TGTGCCAGCAGTGAAAAGGTGGGGGCAGCCAAAAACATTCAGTACTTC; cdr3_aa: CASSEKVGAAKNIQYF
clone_size: NA; j_call: TRBJ2-3; d_call: NA; v_call: TRBV6-5; cdr3_nt: TGTGCCAGCAGTTACACCCCGGTCAGGGCGGATACGCAGTATTTT; cdr3_aa: CASSYTPVRADTQYF
clone_size: NA; j_call: TRBJ1-5; d_call: NA; v_call: TRBV27; cdr3_nt: TGTGCCAGCAGTTTGTCAGGGGTGGGGCAGCCCCAGCATTTT; cdr3_aa: CASSLSGVGQPQHF
clone_size: few; j_call: TRBJ1-6; d_call: NA; v_call: TRBV27; cdr3_nt: TGTGCCAGCAGACTAAGCTCCTATAATTCACCCCTCCACTTT; cdr3_aa: CASRLSSYNSPLHF
clone_size: NA; j_call: TRBJ1-5; d_call: TRBD1; v_call: TRBV27; cdr3_nt: TGTGCCAGCAGTTTAAGACAGGGGGATCAGCCCCAGCATTTT; cdr3_aa: CASSLRQGDQPQHF
clone_size: NA; j_call: TRBJ2-2; d_call: NA; v_call: TRBV2; cdr3_nt: TGTGCCAGCAATATGTTACAGGGACGGAAATTAAACACCGGGGAGCTGTTTTTT; cdr3_aa: CASNMLQGRKLNTGELFF
clone_size: NA; j_call: TRBJ1-1; d_call: NA; v_call: TRBV30; cdr3_nt: TGTGCCTGGAGCCTGGGCTGGGGCCTTGACAGTCTCAACACTGAAGCTTTCTTT; cdr3_aa: CAWSLGWGLDSLNTEAFF
clone_size: NA; j_call: TRBJ1-1; d_call: NA; v_call: TRBV6-6; cdr3_nt: TGTGCCAGCAGTTACAACGAAGAAAACACTGAAGCTTTCTTT; cdr3_aa: CASSYNEENTEAFF
clone_size: few; j_call: TRBJ2-5; d_call: NA; v_call: TRBV2; cdr3_nt: TGTGCCACCTTACCCGTGTACCAAGAGACCCAGTACTTC; cdr3_aa: CATLPVYQETQYF
clone_size: NA; j_call: TRBJ2-2; d_call: TRBD1; v_call: TRBV11-2; cdr3_nt: TGTGCCAGCAGCTTAAGGACAGGGGGTACCGGGGAGCTGTTTTTT; cdr3_aa: CASSLRTGGTGELFF
clone_size: NA; j_call: TRBJ2-7; d_call: TRBD1; v_call: TRBV7-8; cdr3_nt: TGTGCCAGCAGCTTAGTGGCACAGGGGTCCCACGAGCAGTACTTC; cdr3_aa: CASSLVAQGSHEQYF
clone_size: NA; j_call: TRBJ1-1; d_call: NA; v_call: TRBV27; cdr3_nt: TGTGCCAGCAGTGTAGGGGGACTGTCGAACACTGAAGCTTTCTTT; cdr3_aa: CASSVGGLSNTEAFF
clone_size: NA; j_call: TRBJ2-7; d_call: NA; v_call: TRBV25-1; cdr3_nt: TGTGCCAGCAGTGATCGGCACATCGGGACCTACGAGCAGTACTTC; cdr3_aa: CASSDRHIGTYEQYF
clone_size: few; j_call: TRBJ2-7; d_call: NA; v_call: TRBV13; cdr3_nt: TGTGCCAGCAGCATAGCCTCCGGGACAAGAAGCTACGAGCAGTACTTC; cdr3_aa: CASSIASGTRSYEQYF
clone_size: once; j_call: TRBJ2-7; d_call: NA; v_call: TRBV2; cdr3_nt: TGTGCCAGCAGTGAAAACCCCAGGGCCTACGAGCAGTACTTC; cdr3_aa: CASSENPRAYEQYF
clone_size: NA; j_call: TRBJ2-1; d_call: TRBD2; v_call: TRBV27; cdr3_nt: TGTGCCAGCAGTTTAGGAAGCGGGGGTTTCAATGAGCAGTTCTTC; cdr3_aa: CASSLGSGGFNEQFF
clone_size: few; j_call: TRBJ1-1; d_call: TRBD1; v_call: TRBV27; cdr3_nt: TGTGCCAGCAGTTTCGACAGGGGGCTATCTGAAGCTTTCTTT; cdr3_aa: CASSFDRGLSEAFF
clone_size: few; j_call: TRBJ1-5; d_call: NA; v_call: TRBV11-2; cdr3_nt: TGTGCCAGCAGCGAGGGCAGTTATAGCAATCAGCCCCAGCATTTT; cdr3_aa: CASSEGSYSNQPQHF
clone_size: once; j_call: TRBJ2-3; d_call: NA; v_call: TRBV5-4; cdr3_nt: TGCGCCAGCAGCCAAGATGCCGGTACGCAGTATTTT; cdr3_aa: CASSQDAGTQYF
clone_size: NA; j_call: TRBJ2-5; d_call: NA; v_call: TRBV7-9; cdr3_nt: TGTGCCAGCAGCCGGAATTTGAGAGAGACCCAGTACTTC; cdr3_aa: CASSRNLRETQYF
clone_size: NA; j_call: TRBJ2-7; d_call: TRBD2; v_call: TRBV5-6; cdr3_nt: TGTGCCAGCAGCTTAGGACTAGCGGGGGCGAAATACGAGCAGTACTTC; cdr3_aa: CASSLGLAGAKYEQYF
clone_size: NA; j_call: TRBJ1-6; d_call: NA; v_call: TRBV2; cdr3_nt: TGTGCCACTCCGCACCGGGACGGTGATAATTCACCCCTCCACTTT; cdr3_aa: CATPHRDGDNSPLHF
clone_size: NA; j_call: TRBJ1-2; d_call: NA; v_call: TRBV5-4; cdr3_nt: TGTGCCAGCAGCTTAGGGGACTATGGCTACACCTTC; cdr3_aa: CASSLGDYGYTF
clone_size: NA; j_call: TRBJ2-7; d_call: NA; v_call: TRBV7-9; cdr3_nt: TGTGCCAGCAGCCTAAGCATCCCAAGGAGCTCCTACGAGCAGTACTTC; cdr3_aa: CASSLSIPRSSYEQYF
clone_size: NA; j_call: TRBJ2-1; d_call: NA; v_call: TRBV27; cdr3_nt: TGTGCCAGCAGTTCCCTTAAAGGCTCCTACAATGAGCAGTTCTTC; cdr3_aa: CASSSLKGSYNEQFF
clone_size: NA; j_call: TRBJ2-3; d_call: TRBD2; v_call: TRBV6-5; cdr3_nt: TGTGCCAGCAGGGGGACTAGAGGGGATACGCAGTATTTT; cdr3_aa: CASRGTRGDTQYF
clone_size: NA; j_call: TRBJ2-2; d_call: NA; v_call: TRBV10-2; cdr3_nt: TGCGCCAGCAGTGAAGGCACAAACACCGGGGAGCTGTTTTTT; cdr3_aa: CASSEGTNTGELFF
clone_size: NA; j_call: TRBJ2-1; d_call: TRBD1; v_call: TRBV6-5; cdr3_nt: TGTGCCAGCAGTTACCGGGACAGCTCCTACAATGAGCAGTTCTTC; cdr3_aa: CASSYRDSSYNEQFF
clone_size: NA; j_call: TRBJ2-1; d_call: TRBD1; v_call: TRBV5-1; cdr3_nt: TGCGCCAGCAGCCCGGACAGGAGCTCCTACAATGAGCAGTTCTTC; cdr3_aa: CASSPDRSSYNEQFF
clone_size: few; j_call: TRBJ2-6; d_call: NA; v_call: TRBV19; cdr3_nt: TGTGCCAGTAGTCAAGGCCAATCTGGGGCCAACGTCCTGACTTTC; cdr3_aa: CASSQGQSGANVLTF
clone_size: NA; j_call: TRBJ1-2; d_call: NA; v_call: TRBV5-6; cdr3_nt: TGTGCCAGCAGCTTGGAAACAGAGAACTATGGCTACACCTTC; cdr3_aa: CASSLETENYGYTF